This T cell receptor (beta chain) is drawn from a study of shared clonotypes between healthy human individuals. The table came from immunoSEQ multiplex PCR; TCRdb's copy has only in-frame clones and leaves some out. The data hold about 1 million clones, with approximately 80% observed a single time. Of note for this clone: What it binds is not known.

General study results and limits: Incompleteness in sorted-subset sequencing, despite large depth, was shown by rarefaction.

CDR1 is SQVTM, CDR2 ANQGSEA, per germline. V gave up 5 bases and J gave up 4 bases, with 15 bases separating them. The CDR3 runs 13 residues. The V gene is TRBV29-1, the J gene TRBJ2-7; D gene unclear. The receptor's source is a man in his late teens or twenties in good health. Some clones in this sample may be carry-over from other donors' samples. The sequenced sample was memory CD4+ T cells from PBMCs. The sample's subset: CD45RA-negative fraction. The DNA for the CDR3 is TGCAGCGTTAGGGTGCCCGGTGGGTACGAGCAGTACTTC. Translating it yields CSVRVPGGYEQYF.